The 3 T cell receptor beta chains below were found in one sample sequenced in a study of shared clonotypes between healthy human individuals. Using immunoSEQ multiplex PCR, the repertoire was profiled, and TCRdb retains in-frame clones only, with some absent. The top ten hold around 14% of the sample, which has hundreds of thousands of clones, about 85% seen once. The sample comprised PBMCs. These receptors were taken from a middle-aged woman in good health. Some clones in this sample may be carry-over from other donors' samples.

The chain uses TRBV18 and TRBJ1-1; 7 bases map to TRBD1. The CDR3 sequence is 16 residues long. The V gene end was trimmed by 2 bases and the J gene end by 3 bases; junction bases not matched to a gene: 9. Germline loops: CDR1 KGHSH, CDR2 LQKENI. The CDR3 sequence is CASSPFVGGVDTEAFF. Written as DNA, the CDR3 is TGTGCCAGCTCACCATTTGTAGGGGGCGTGGACACTGAAGCTTTCTTT. Together with reference TRBV18 and TRBJ1-1, the CDR3 gives the full variable domain: NAGVMQNPRHLVRRRGQEARLRCSPMKGHSHVYWYRQLPEEGLKFMVYLQKENIIDESGMPKERFSAEFPKEGPSILRIQQVVRGDSAAYFCASSPFVGGVDTEAFFGQGTRLTVV.

Details on this clone: Given a much more abundant clone one base away, this may be a read error. The rearrangement links TRBV5-5 to TRBJ1-4; D is unresolved. In germline, CDR1 is SGHKS, CDR2 YYEKEE (reference sequence). The germline V and J ends were trimmed by 4 bases and 8 bases, with 21 bases remaining between them. This CDR3 has 16 amino acids. The CDR3 coding sequence is TGTGCCAGCAGCCACGGGAGAGTGGGGTTAGGGGAAAAACTGTTTTTT. Its protein product is CASSHGRVGLGEKLFF.

A word on this clone: This may arise from a read error, as a much more abundant clone is one base away. The chain's CDR3 is CASSLAGADYGYTF. CDR3 nucleotide sequence: TGCGCCAGCAGCTTGGCAGGGGCAGACTATGGCTACACCTTC. V gene TRBV5-1 combines with J gene TRBJ1-2, with D possibly being TRBD1 (6 bases). The germline CDR1 and CDR2 sequences are SGHRS and YFSETQ. The V gene lost 0 bases and the J gene lost 3 bases, with 9 bases spanning the gap. This CDR3 has 14 residues.